Here is one T cell receptor (beta chain) with its context. The data stem from a study of blood T cell repertoires in COVID-19. Per germline, CDR1 SGHRS and CDR2 YFSETQ. The CDR3 is 15 amino acids. V lost 1 base, J lost 3 bases, and 14 bases lay in between. Per the authors' pipeline: Counts of nucleated cells, estimated from reference gene primer amplification, were obtained. Profiling relied on immunoSEQ multiplex PCR, and the TCRdb table lists in-frame clones only, not all of them. The V and J calls and clone size are taken from that table; D and trimming were inferred from the DNA. The sample contains roughly 160,000 clones, roughly 83% of which appear only once. Enrolled through a virtual design, the participants were between about 18 and 100 years of age and came from around 25 US areas. Cohort allocation depended upon clinical history that participants reported. Two negative PCRs, clearance, or symptom resolution had been documented for recovered Cohort 3 donors.

Sequenced: PBMCs or T cells enriched from blood (not recorded which). V usage is TRBV5-1 and J usage is TRBJ2-7; D may be TRBD1 (6 bases). This TCR came from a woman aged 60-75 years who had recovered from COVID-19. CDR3 region: CASSLSLPGHYEQYF. The CDR3 nucleotides are TGCGCCAGCAGCTTGAGCCTTCCGGGACACTACGAGCAGTACTTC. Filled out from reference TRBV5-1 and TRBJ2-7, the complete variable domain reads KAGVTQTPRYLIKTRGQQVTLSCSPISGHRSVSWYQQTPGQGLQFLFEYFSETQRNKGNFPGRFSGRQFSNSRSEMNVSTLELGDSALYLCASSLSLPGHYEQYFGPGTRLTVT.